The clone carrying this T cell receptor (beta chain) was counted a few times. CDR3 length: 16 amino acids. From germline, CDR1 is ENHRY and CDR2 SYGVKD. With 6 bases removed from V and 1 base from J, the gap between germline ends came to 18 bases. The authors seeded roughly 200,000 CFSE-labeled responder cells together with roughly 200,000 irradiated stimulator cells tagged with violet dye. The authors sorted proliferating CFSE-low CD3+CD4+ and CD3+CD8+ responders after the reaction. TCRdb's copy holds only in-frame clones and misses some; the assay was immunoSEQ multiplex PCR. The sample holds about 12,000 clones, roughly a third seen once. The data were obtained in a study of graft-versus-host responses after intestinal transplantation. Study details: Every one of the recipients received anti-thymocyte globulin induction and afterwards took tacrolimus and steroids for 3 to 4 years.

The V call is TRBV10-3, the J call TRBJ1-1; maybe TRBD1 (6 bases). The clonotype originates from a human patient who received an intestinal transplant. The sample was alloreactive CD8+ T cells from a mixed lymphocyte reaction culture, taken before intestinal transplant. As for subset: CFSE-low proliferating T cells sorted from roughly six-day pre-transplant mixed lymphocyte reaction (GvH or HvG direction). The CDR3 spells CAISRAWTATNTEAFF. In DNA, the CDR3 is TGTGCCATCAGCCGAGCTTGGACAGCGACGAACACTGAAGCTTTCTTT.